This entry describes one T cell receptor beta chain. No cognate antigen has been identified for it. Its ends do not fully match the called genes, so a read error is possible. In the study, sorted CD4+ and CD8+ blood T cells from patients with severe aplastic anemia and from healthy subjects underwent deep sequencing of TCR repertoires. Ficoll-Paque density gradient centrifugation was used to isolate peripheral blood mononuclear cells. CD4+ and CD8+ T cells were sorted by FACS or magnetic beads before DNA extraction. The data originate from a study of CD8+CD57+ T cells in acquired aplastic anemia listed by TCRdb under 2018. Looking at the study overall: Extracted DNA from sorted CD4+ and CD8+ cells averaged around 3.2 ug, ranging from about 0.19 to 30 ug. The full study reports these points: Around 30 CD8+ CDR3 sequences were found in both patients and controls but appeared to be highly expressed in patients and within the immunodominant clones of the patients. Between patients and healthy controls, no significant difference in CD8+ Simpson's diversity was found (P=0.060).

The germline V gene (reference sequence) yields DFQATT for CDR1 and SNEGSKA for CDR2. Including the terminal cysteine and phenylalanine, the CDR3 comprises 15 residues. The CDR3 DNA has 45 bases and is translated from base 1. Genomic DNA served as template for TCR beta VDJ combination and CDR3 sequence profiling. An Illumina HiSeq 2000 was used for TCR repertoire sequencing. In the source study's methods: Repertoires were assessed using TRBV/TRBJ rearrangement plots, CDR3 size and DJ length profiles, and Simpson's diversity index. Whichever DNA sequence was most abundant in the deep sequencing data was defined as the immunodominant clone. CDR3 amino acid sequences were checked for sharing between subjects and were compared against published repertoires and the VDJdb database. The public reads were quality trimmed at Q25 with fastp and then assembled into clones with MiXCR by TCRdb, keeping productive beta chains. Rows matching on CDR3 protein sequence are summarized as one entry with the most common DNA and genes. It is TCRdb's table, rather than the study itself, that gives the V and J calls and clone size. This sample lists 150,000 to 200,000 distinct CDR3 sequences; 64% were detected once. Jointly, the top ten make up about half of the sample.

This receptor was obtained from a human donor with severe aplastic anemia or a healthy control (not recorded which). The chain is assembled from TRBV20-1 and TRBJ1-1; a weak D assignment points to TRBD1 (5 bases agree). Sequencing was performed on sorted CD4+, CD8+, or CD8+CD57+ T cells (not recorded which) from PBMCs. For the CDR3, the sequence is CSARARGHENTEAFF. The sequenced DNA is TGCAGTGCTAGAGCCCGCGGACACGAAAACACTGAGGCTTTCTTT.